These 19 T cell receptor beta chains originate from one sample sequenced in a study of response to subunit inactivated influenza vaccine. A single record per CDR3 protein comes from TCRdb applying MiXCR to the RT-PCR reads. Here the sample spans 450,000 to 500,000 distinct CDR3 sequences, roughly 11% being singletons. Specimen: PBMCs from blood, collected about 40 days after vaccination. The receptors come from a man in his fifties who received an inactivated influenza vaccine.

This rearrangement joins TRBV7-6 to TRBJ1-3; D call uncertain. V lost 3 bases and J lost 9, with 12 bases in between. CDR3 length: 13 residues. Looked up from germline, CDR1 is SGHVS and CDR2 is FNYEAQ. CDR3 DNA: TGTGCCAGCAGCTTGGCTGAAGAGGGCACCATATATTTT. As protein: CASSLAEEGTIYF.

This clonotype was counted ten times or more. The chain combines TRBV4-2 with TRBJ1-1, with D unclear. V lost 3 bases and J 1 base, leaving 3 bases between the germline ends. CDR3 length: 12 amino acids. Germline CDR1 and CDR2: LGHNA and YNFKEQ. The CDR3, as DNA: TGTGCCAGCAGCCATCCGAACACTGAAGCTTTCTTT. Translation: CASSHPNTEAFF.

This clonotype was counted at least ten times. This chain uses TRBV5-1 with TRBJ2-7, with 9 bases lining up with TRBD1. Unmatched junction bases numbered 3, after V lost 4 bases and J lost 1 base. Germline CDR1 is SGHRS and CDR2 is YFSETQ. The CDR3 has 14 residues. CDR3 amino acids: CASSTGQGSYEQYF. The CDR3 DNA is TGCGCCAGCAGCACGGGACAGGGTTCCTACGAGCAGTACTTC.

The sample holds a few counts of this clonotype. V is TRBV20-1 and J is TRBJ1-2; D not certain. Germline V gene data show CDR1 as DFQATT and CDR2 as SNEGSKA (reference sequence). The CDR3 covers 12 residues. Deletions cut 1 base from V and 8 bases from J, with 11 bases between. CDR3 region: CSARARAEGYTF. Written as DNA, the CDR3 is TGCAGTGCTAGAGCAAGGGCGGAAGGCTACACCTTC.

Only a few counts were recorded for this clonotype. The chain carries TRBV6-2 or TRBV6-3 and TRBJ2-5; the match to TRBD2 covers 11 bases. The CDR3 sequence is 17 residues long. J gave up 5 bases and V 5 bases, and 13 bases lay outside the gene matches. CDR1 is MNHEY and CDR2 is SVGEGT in the germline V gene. The CDR3 spells CASSNRGLAVARETQYF. The DNA for the CDR3 is TGTGCCAGCAGTAACCGGGGACTAGCGGTCGCTCGGGAGACCCAGTACTTC.

This chain joins TRBV20-1 and TRBJ2-1, with D possibly TRBD2 on 6 matching bases. V dropped 3 bases and J dropped 3 bases, with 24 bases sitting between them. The CDR3 contains 18 residues. Germline CDR1 and CDR2: DFQATT and SNEGSKA (reference sequence). The CDR3 DNA is TGCAGTGCTAGGGATACCGGGACTCGGTATCTTCGCTACAATGAGCAGTTCTTC. This encodes CSARDTGTRYLRYNEQFF.

The rearrangement joins TRBV24-1 to TRBJ2-1, with TRBD1 matching over 11 bases. Germline CDR1 reads KGHDR; CDR2 reads SFDVKD. The trim removed 4 bases at V and 2 bases at J, leaving 3 bases unmatched. The CDR3 runs 16 residues. CDR3: CATSETGQGAYNEQFF. The CDR3, as DNA: TGTGCCACCAGTGAAACGGGACAGGGGGCCTACAATGAGCAGTTCTTC.

This clonotype has just a few counts. The rearrangement joins TRBV15 to TRBJ2-3; tentatively, D is TRBD1 or TRBD2 (6 bases each). Germline V gene sequence: CDR1 LNHNV, CDR2 YYDKDF (reference sequence). Trimming cost V 9 bases and J 4 bases, with 17 bases left between them. CDR3 size: 14 residues. The CDR3 nucleotides are TGTGCCACGAAACAGGGAGGTAGCGCAGATACGCAGTATTTT. Translation gives CATKQGGSADTQYF.

This clonotype was counted ten times or more. The V call is TRBV12-3 or TRBV12-4, the J call TRBJ2-7; the D gene is possibly TRBD2 (5 bases). Trimming cost V 3 bases and J 2 bases, with 14 bases left between them. The CDR3 contains 15 residues. The CDR3 nucleotides read TGTGCCAGCAGTTTTCGTCGTGCCGGGACCTACGAGCAGTACTTC. Translating gives CASSFRRAGTYEQYF.

This clonotype was picked up many times. The chain couples TRBV20-1 to TRBJ1-4, with no clear D. With 2 bases removed from V and 5 bases from J, the gap between germline ends came to 12 bases. Germline V lookup: CDR1 DFQATT, CDR2 SNEGSKA (reference sequence). CDR3 length: 14 residues. CDR3 nucleotides: TGCAGTGCTAGACCGGGAACAAAGAATGAAAAACTGTTTTTT. It yields the protein CSARPGTKNEKLFF.

This clonotype was found a few times. The V call is TRBV9, the J call TRBJ2-1, with D possibly matching TRBD1 (5 bases). Trimming removed 0 bases at V and 2 bases at J, with 9 bases between. The CDR3 has 15 residues. In germline, CDR1 is SGDLS, CDR2 YYNGEE. The CDR3 region is CASSVEQVPYNEQFF. The CDR3 region has the DNA TGTGCCAGCAGCGTAGAACAGGTACCCTACAATGAGCAGTTCTTC.

This clonotype was observed a handful of times. This chain joins TRBV5-1 and TRBJ2-3; 7 bases are shared with TRBD1. V dropped 2 bases and J dropped 0; count of bases not matched to a gene: 9. This CDR3 has 17 residues. Germline lookup yields CDR1 SGHRS and CDR2 YFSETQ. The CDR3 reads CASSFEPGQRSTDTQYF. The CDR3 bases are TGCGCCAGCAGCTTCGAACCGGGACAGAGGAGCACAGATACGCAGTATTTT.

This clonotype was observed a few times. CDR3 in DNA: TGCGCCAGCAGCACAACGGGACAGGGGGCCGCAGATACGCAGTATTTT. Residues: CASSTTGQGAADTQYF. The genes are TRBV5-1 and TRBJ2-3, with 12 positions matching TRBD1. Germline values: CDR1 SGHRS, CDR2 YFSETQ. The CDR3 sequence is 16 residues long. V dropped 4 bases and J dropped 4; count of bases not matched to a gene: 7.

The chain is built from TRBV19 and TRBJ1-5, with D unresolved. V shed 1 base and J shed 0 bases, with 13 bases lying between them. The CDR3 has 17 amino acids. From germline, CDR1 is LNHDA and CDR2 SQIVND (reference sequence). The CDR3 DNA follows: TGTGCCAGTAGTATAGGTTTGCGGATGGGTAGCAATCAGCCCCAGCATTTT. Translated, it gives CASSIGLRMGSNQPQHF. The full variable domain, in which reference TRBV19 and TRBJ1-5 provide the parts outside the CDR3, is DGGITQSPKYLFRKEGQNVTLSCEQNLNHDAMYWYRQDPGQGLRLIYYSQIVNDFQKGDIAEGYSVSREKKESFPLTVTSAQKNPTAFYLCASSIGLRMGSNQPQHFGDGTRLSIL.

This clonotype was seen repeatedly, ten times or more. This chain links TRBV10-3 with TRBJ2-1; 10 nucleotides match TRBD1. The CDR3 spans 13 residues. Looked up from germline, CDR1 is ENHRY and CDR2 is SYGVKD. V was clipped by 11 bases and J by 3 bases; unmatched bases: 4. The CDR3 DNA sequence: TGTGCCGCTCGGGACAGGGGCTACAATGAGCAGTTCTTC. It encodes CAARDRGYNEQFF.

This clonotype was seen only a few times. This chain connects TRBV29-1 to TRBJ2-2; D is uncertain. Germline CDR1 SQVTM, CDR2 ANQGSEA. The CDR3 covers 12 residues. V lost 4 bases to trimming and J lost 4 bases, with 7 bases between them. CDR3 sequence (DNA): TGCAGCGTTGCCCAAACCACCGGGGAGCTGTTTTTT. Protein product: CSVAQTTGELFF.

This clonotype was observed many times. The chain has TRBV5-1 and TRBJ1-1; possibly TRBD1 for D (5 bases). V gave up 6 bases and J gave up 2 bases, with 11 bases separating them. This CDR3 is 13 amino acids long. From germline, CDR1 is SGHRS and CDR2 YFSETQ. CDR3 protein: CASTYGANTEAFF. CDR3 sequence (DNA): TGCGCCAGCACCTATGGGGCAAACACTGAAGCTTTCTTT.

The chain links TRBV29-1 to TRBJ1-1, with D tentatively TRBD1 (5 bases). The length of the CDR3 is 11 residues. Deletions cut 7 bases from V and 4 bases from J, with 10 bases between. Germline V gene data show CDR1 as SQVTM and CDR2 as ANQGSEA. The CDR3 region has the DNA TGCAGCGGATACGGGGGCACTGAAGCTTTCTTT. Translation gives CSGYGGTEAFF.

The DNA for the CDR3 is TGCAGTGCTAGAAAGGGACTAGCGGGAGTTCCCTACGAGCAGTACTTC. This translates into CSARKGLAGVPYEQYF. This chain joins TRBV20-1 and TRBJ2-7; 14 bases are a match to TRBD2. J gave up 2 bases and V 2 bases, and 5 bases lay outside the gene matches. From germline, CDR1 is DFQATT and CDR2 SNEGSKA (reference sequence). The CDR3 is 16 residues long.